This T cell receptor beta chain was sequenced for a study of blood T cells in healthy people across ages. The study's findings and limits: When set beside aged donors, long-lived donors presented more naive CD4+ cells and higher diversity.

V gave up 3 bases and J gave up 2 bases, with 12 bases separating them. The CDR3 contains 14 residues. CDR1 and CDR2 (germline): SQVTM, ANQGSEA. Comment on this clonotype: As yet, its antigen is unknown.

Together with a sample-barcoded 5' primer, a J-beta primer mix was included in a second PCR lasting about 6 to 11 cycles. TCRdb reprocessed the 5' RACE reads with MiXCR, giving one entry per CDR3 protein. The sample consists of about 1,400,000 distinct CDR3 sequences, approximately 59% of them appearing once. Material: blood. This clonotype was obtained from a man younger than 30 in good health. The chain uses TRBV29-1 and TRBJ2-3; weak D call: TRBD2 (5 bases). CDR3 residues: CSVDAGGITDTQYF. The CDR3 nucleotides read TGCAGCGTTGACGCGGGCGGAATCACAGATACGCAGTATTTT.